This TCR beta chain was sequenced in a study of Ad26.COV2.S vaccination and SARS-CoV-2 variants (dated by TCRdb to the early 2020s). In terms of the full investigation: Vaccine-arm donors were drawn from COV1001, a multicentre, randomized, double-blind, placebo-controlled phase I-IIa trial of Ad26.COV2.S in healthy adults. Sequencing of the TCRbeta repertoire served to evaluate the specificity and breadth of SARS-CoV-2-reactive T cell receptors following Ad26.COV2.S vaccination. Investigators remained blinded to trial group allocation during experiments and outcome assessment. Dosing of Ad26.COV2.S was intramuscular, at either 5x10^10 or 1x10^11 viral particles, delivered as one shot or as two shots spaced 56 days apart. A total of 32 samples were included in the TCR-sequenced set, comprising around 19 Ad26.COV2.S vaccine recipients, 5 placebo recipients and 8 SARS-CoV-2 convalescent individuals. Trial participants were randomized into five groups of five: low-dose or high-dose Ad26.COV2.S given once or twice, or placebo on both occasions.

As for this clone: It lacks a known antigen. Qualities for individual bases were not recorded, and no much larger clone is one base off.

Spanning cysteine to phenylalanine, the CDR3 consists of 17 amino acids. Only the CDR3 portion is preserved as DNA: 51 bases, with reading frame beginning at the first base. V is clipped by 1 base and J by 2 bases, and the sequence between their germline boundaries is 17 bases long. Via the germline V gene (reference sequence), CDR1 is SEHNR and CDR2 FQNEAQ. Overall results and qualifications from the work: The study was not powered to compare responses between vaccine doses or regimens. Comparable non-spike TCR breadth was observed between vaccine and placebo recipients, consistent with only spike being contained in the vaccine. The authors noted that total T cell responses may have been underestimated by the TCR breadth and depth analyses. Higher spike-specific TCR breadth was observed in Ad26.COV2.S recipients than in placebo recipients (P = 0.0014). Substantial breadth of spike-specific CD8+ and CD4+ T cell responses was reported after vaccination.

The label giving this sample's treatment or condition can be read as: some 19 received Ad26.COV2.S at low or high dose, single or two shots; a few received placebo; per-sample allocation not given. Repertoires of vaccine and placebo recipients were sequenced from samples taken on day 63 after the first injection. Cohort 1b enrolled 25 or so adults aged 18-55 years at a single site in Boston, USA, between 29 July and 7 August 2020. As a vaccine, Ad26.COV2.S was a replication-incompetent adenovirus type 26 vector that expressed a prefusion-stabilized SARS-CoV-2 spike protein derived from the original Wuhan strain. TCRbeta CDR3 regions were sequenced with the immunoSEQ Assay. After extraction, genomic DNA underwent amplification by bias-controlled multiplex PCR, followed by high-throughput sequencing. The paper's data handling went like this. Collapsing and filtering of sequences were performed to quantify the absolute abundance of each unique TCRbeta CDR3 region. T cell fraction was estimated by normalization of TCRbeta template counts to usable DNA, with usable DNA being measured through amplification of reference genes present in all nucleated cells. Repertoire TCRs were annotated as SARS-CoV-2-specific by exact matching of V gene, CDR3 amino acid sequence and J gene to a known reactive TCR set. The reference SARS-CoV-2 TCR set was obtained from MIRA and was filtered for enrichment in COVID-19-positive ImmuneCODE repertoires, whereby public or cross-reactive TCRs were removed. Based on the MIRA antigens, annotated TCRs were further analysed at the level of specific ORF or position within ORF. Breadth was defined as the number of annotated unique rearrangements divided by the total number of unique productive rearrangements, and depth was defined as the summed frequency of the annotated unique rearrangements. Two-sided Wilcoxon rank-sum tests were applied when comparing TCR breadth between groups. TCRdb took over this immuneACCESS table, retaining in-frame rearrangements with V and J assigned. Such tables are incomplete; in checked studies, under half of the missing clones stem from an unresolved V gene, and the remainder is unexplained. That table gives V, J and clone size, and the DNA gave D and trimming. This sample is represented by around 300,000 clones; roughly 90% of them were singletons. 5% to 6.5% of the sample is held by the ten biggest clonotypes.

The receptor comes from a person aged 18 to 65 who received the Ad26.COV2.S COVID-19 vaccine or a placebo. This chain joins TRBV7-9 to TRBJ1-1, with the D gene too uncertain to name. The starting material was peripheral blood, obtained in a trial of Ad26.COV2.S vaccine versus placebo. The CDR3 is CASSLVGKGNPNTEAFF. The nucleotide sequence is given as TGTGCCAGCAGCTTAGTAGGAAAGGGAAACCCTAACACTGAAGCTTTCTTT.